The present T cell receptor (beta chain) was sequenced within a study of blood T cell repertoires in COVID-19 (dated by TCRdb to the early 2020s). Study-level background: Samples covering the acute and convalescent phases of COVID-19 were provided by collaborators in the United States, Italy and Spain. Where available, HLA class I and class II types were taken from metadata supplied by the sample provider and were not determined by assay-based typing. Subjects who had been exposed to COVID-19, were actively infected with it, or had recovered from it provided the deeply sampled blood TCRbeta repertoires that made up the dataset. The prospective study material was composed of cDNA or gDNA derived from T cells, B-cell-depleted T cells, or PBMCs. Nearly every sample came with metadata listing a de-identified subject ID, COVID-19 status, age in years and sex. The repertoires were made available in a free public database intended to serve as a resource for research on the immune response to SARS-CoV-2. The samples were drawn from two sources: the first 160 participants of the ongoing ImmuneRACE study, and 950 to 1,500 subjects contributed by 6 global collaborators.

From the cysteine through the phenylalanine, the CDR3 covers 15 amino acids. CDR3 DNA is the only sequence kept; it has 45 bases, read in frame from the first base. As encoded in the germline V gene (reference sequence), CDR1 is LNHDA while CDR2 is SQIVND. The germline V and J ends show losses of 7 bases and 1 base respectively, and no gene match explains 4 bases of the junction. TCRbeta CDR3 regions were amplified from genomic DNA by means of the immunoSEQ Assay, a bias-controlled multiplex PCR. The study's processing was this. The number of nucleated cells in each sample was estimated from the amplification of reference gene primers within the assay. Sequence reads were collapsed and filtered to measure the absolute abundance of every unique TCRbeta CDR3 rearrangement. Productive Simpson clonality was computed per sample as the square root of Simpson's diversity index over productive rearrangements. The table comes from immuneACCESS by way of TCRdb, which keeps in-frame sequences with V and J called. Part of the clones is missing from these tables; in studies checked, under half for an unresolved V gene and the rest for unknown reasons. From that table come the V and J calls and clone size; the DNA was used to work out D and trimming. The sample table shows roughly 170,000 clones, and 70% to 90% are seen once. The biggest ten clones account for roughly 8% of the sample.

In regard to this clone: No antigen is known for it. One base away there is no much larger clone; base qualities are not given.

Samples from volunteer blood donors who had recovered from COVID-19 were contributed by a second Seattle source. Each collaborating institution followed its own protocols to collect whole blood in K2EDTA tubes. For TCRbeta analysis, collaborators shipped samples as frozen whole blood, isolated PBMCs, or DNA extracted from either of those sample types. General conclusions and limits of the study: The quantity of clinical and demographic metadata differed by source and by participant and was supplied without curation.

The sequence derives from a man between 40 and 49 years old who had recovered from COVID-19. Input material: peripheral blood. The chain was built from TRBV19 and TRBJ2-2, and 9 junction bases match TRBD2. The sequence in DNA is TGTGCCAGTATTCGTAGCGGGAGGAACACCGGGGAGCTGTTTTTT. It encodes CASIRSGRNTGELFF.